These T cell receptor beta chains were read from a single sample in a study of cytotoxic CD8 clonotypes in ibrutinib-treated CLL. Assay: immunoSEQ multiplex PCR; the TCRdb copy retains only in-frame clones and omits some. The sample includes approximately 30,000 clones, about 70% seen only once; the top ten take roughly 50%. The sequenced sample was PBMCs, obtained after 24 months of ibrutinib treatment. Every receptor here comes from a human donor with chronic lymphocytic leukemia. Each CDR3 is given with its conserved first and last residue.

TRBV21-1	TRBJ2-5	CASSIRYNQETQYF
TRBV10-3	TRBJ1-2	CAISDPPSTGIYGYTF
TRBV29-1	TRBJ2-7	CSVEGGRGGEQYF
TRBV7-9	TRBJ2-7	CASSLSREQYF
TRBV29-1	TRBJ2-5	CSGGGTAQETQYF
TRBV19	TRBJ2-3	CASSPPRRGRTDTQYF
TRBV10-1	TRBJ2-5	CASSESRGSLTQYF
TRBV19	TRBJ2-4	CASSPGGVAKNIQYF
TRBV28	TRBJ1-6	CASSPSDRNSPLHF
TRBV28	TRBJ2-6	CASSLSAGANVLTF
TRBV19	TRBJ2-7	CASSVSRGREQYF
TRBV10-1	TRBJ2-5	CASSEGQGALRIQYF
TRBV4-1	TRBJ1-1	CASSQDRTVLNTEAFF
TRBV7-8	TRBJ2-7	CASSPRTGDPYEQYF